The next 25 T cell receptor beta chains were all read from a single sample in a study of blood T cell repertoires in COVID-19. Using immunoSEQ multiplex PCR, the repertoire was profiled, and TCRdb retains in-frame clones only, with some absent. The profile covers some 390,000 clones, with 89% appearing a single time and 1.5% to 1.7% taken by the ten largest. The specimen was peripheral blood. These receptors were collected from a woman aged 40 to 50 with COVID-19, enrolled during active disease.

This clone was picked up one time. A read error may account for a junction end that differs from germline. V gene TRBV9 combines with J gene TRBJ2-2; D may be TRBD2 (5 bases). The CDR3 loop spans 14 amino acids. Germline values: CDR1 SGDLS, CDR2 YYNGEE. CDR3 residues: CASSDSESTWELFF. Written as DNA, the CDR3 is TGTGCCAGCTCGGATAGCGAGAGCACCTGGGAGCTGTTTTTT.

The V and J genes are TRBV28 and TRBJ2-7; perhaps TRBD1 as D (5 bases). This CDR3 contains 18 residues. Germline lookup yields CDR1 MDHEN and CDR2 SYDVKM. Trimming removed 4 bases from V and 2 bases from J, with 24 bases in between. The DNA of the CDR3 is TGTGCCAGCAGTTCCCCGGGCAAAACAGGTACCTACACCTACGAGCAGTACTTC. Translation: CASSSPGKTGTYTYEQYF.

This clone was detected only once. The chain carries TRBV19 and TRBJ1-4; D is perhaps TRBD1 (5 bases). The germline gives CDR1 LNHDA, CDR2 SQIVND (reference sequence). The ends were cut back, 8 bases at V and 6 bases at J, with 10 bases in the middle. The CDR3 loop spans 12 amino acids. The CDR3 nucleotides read TGTGCCAGTGCAGGGCTTGATGAAAAACTGTTTTTT. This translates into CASAGLDEKLFF. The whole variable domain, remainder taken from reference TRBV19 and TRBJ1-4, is DGGITQSPKYLFRKEGQNVTLSCEQNLNHDAMYWYRQDPGQGLRLIYYSQIVNDFQKGDIAEGYSVSREKKESFPLTVTSAQKNPTAFYLCASAGLDEKLFFGSGTQLSVL.

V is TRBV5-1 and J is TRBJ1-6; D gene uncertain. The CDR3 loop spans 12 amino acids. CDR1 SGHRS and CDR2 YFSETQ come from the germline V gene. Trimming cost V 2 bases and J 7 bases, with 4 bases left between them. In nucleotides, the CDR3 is TGCGCCAGCAGCTTAACAAATTCACCCCTCCACTTT. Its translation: CASSLTNSPLHF.

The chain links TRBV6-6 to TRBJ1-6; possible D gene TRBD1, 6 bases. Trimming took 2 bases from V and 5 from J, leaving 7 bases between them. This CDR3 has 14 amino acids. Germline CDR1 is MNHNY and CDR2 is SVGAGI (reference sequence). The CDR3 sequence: CASSYTGNNSPLHF. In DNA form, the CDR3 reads TGTGCCAGCAGTTACACAGGGAATAATTCACCCCTCCACTTT.

CDR3 amino acids: CASSLRRSGAVTGELFF. The CDR3 DNA reads TGCGCCAGCAGCCTGCGCCGTAGCGGGGCGGTCACCGGGGAGCTGTTTTTT. V and J are TRBV4-1 and TRBJ2-2, with TRBD2 matching over 8 bases. From germline, CDR1 is MGHRA and CDR2 YSYEKL. Trimming took 4 bases from V and 4 from J; bases not matched to a gene: 11. This CDR3 is 17 amino acids long.

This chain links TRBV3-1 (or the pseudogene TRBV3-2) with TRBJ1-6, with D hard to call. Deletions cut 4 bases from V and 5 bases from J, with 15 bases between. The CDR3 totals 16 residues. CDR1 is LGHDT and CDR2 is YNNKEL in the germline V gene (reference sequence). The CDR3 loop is CASSLFSGSNNSPLHF. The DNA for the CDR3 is TGTGCCAGCAGCCTATTCTCCGGGAGCAATAATTCACCCCTCCACTTT.

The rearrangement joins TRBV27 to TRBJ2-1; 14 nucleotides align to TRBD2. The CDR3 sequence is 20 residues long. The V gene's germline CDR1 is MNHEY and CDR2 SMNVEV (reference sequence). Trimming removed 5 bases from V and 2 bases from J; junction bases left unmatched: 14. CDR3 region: CASSPYRGLAGATTYNEQFF. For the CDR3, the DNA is TGTGCCAGCAGTCCCTACAGGGGACTAGCGGGAGCCACGACCTACAATGAGCAGTTCTTC.

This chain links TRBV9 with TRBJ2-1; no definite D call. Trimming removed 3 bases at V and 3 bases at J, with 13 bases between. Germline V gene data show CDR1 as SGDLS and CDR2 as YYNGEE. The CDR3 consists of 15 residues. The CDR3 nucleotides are TGTGCCAGCAGCGCACCAAGAACACACTACAATGAGCAGTTCTTC. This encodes CASSAPRTHYNEQFF.

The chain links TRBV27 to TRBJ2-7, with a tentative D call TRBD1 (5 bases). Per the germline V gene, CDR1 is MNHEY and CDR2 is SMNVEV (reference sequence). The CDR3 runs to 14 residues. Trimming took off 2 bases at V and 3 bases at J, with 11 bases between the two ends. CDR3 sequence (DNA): TGTGCCAGCAGTTTAGACCAGGGATACTACGAGCAGTACTTC. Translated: CASSLDQGYYEQYF.

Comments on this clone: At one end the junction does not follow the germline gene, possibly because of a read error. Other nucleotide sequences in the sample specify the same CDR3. CDR3 nucleotide sequence: TGTGCCAGCAGCCAAGACAGTTGTATTAGCAATCAGCCTCAGCATTTT. Its translation: CASSQDSCISNQPQHF. This chain connects TRBV3-1 (or the pseudogene TRBV3-2) to TRBJ1-5; D not certain. The germline CDR1 and CDR2 sequences are LGHDT and YNNKEL (reference sequence). This CDR3 has 16 amino acids.

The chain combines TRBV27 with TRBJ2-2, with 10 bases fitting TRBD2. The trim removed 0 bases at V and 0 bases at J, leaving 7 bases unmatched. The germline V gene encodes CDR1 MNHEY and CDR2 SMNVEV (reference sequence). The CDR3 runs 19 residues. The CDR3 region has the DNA TGTGCCAGCAGTTTATCGGGGTTAGCGGGGGGCCCGAACACCGGGGAGCTGTTTTTT. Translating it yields CASSLSGLAGGPNTGELFF.

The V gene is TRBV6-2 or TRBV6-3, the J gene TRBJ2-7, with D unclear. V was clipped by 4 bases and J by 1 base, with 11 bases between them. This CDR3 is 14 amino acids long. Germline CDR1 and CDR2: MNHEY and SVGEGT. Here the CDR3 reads CASSLRRGSYEQYF. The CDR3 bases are TGTGCCAGCAGTTTAAGGCGCGGATCCTACGAGCAGTACTTC.

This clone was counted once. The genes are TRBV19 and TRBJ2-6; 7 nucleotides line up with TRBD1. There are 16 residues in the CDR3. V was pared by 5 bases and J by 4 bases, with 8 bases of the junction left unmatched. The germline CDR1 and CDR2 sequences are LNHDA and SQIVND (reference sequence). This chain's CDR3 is CASSRGTGDGANVLTF. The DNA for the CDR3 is TGTGCCAGTAGTCGGGGAACAGGGGACGGGGCCAACGTCCTGACTTTC.

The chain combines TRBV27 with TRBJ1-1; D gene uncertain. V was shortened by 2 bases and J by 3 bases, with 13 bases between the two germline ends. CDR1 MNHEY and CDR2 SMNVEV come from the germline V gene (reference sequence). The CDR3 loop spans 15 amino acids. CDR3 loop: CASSLLPRRDTEAFF. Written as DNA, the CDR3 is TGTGCCAGCAGTTTACTGCCTCGGAGGGACACTGAAGCTTTCTTT.

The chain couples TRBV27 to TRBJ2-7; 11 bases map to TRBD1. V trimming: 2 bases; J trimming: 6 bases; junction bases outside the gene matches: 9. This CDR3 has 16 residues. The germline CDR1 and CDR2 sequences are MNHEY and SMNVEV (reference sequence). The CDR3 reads CASSLPRGQGGREQYF. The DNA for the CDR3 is TGTGCCAGCAGTTTACCTAGGGGACAGGGGGGACGCGAGCAGTACTTC.

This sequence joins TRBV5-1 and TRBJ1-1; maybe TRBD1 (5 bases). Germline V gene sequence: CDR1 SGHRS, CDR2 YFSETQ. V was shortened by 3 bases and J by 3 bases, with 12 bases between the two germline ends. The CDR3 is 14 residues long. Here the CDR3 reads CASSSRQTDTEAFF. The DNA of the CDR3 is TGCGCCAGCAGCTCTAGACAGACTGACACTGAAGCTTTCTTT.

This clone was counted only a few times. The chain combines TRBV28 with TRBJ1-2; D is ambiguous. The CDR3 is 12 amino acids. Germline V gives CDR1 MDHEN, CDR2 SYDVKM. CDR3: CAKGSVRGGYTF. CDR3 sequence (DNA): TGTGCGAAAGGATCCGTACGGGGTGGCTACACCTTC.

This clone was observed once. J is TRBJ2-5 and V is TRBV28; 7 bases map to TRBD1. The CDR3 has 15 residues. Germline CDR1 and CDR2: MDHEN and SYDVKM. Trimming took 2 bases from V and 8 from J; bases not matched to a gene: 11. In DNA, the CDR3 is TGTGCCAGCAGTTTAGAGAGGGGGCGTACGGTAACCCAGTACTTC. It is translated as CASSLERGRTVTQYF. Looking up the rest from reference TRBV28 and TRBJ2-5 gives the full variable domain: DVKVTQSSRYLVKRTGEKVFLECVQDMDHENMFWYRQDPGLGLRLIYFSYDVKMKEKGDIPEGYSVSREKKERFSLILESASTNQTSMYLCASSLERGRTVTQYFGPGTRLLVL.

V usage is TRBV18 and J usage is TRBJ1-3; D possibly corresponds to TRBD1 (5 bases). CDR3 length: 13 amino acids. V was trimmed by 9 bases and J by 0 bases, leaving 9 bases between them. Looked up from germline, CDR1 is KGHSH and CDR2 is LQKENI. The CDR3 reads CASGTDSGNTIYF. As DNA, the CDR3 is TGTGCCAGTGGGACTGACTCTGGAAACACCATATATTTT.

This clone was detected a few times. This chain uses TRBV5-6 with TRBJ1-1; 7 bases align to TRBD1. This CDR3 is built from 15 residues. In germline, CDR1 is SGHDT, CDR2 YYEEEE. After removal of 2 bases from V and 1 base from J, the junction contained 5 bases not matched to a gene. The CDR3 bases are TGTGCCAGCAGCTTCGAAGACAGGGAGAACACTGAAGCTTTCTTT. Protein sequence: CASSFEDRENTEAFF.

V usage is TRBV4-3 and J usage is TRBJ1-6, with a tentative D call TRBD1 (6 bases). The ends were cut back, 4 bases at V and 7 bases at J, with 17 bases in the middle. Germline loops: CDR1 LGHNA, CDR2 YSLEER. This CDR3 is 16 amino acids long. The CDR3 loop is CASSLYRVGGNSPLHF. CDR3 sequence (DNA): TGCGCCAGCAGCCTTTACAGGGTGGGTGGAAATTCACCCCTCCACTTT.

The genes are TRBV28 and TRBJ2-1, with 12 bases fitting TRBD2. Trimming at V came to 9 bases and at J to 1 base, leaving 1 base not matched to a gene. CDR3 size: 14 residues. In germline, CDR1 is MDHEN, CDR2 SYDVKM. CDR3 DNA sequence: TGTGCCAGTCTAGCGGGAGGGTCCTACAATGAGCAGTTCTTC. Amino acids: CASLAGGSYNEQFF.

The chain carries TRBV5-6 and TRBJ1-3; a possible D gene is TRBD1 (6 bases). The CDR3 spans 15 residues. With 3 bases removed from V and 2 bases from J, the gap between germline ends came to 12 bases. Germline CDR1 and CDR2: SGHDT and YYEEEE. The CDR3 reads CASSYTGTTGNTIYF. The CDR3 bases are TGTGCCAGCAGCTACACCGGGACAACTGGAAACACCATATATTTT. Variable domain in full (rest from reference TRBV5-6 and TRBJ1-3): DAGVTQSPTHLIKTRGQQVTLRCSPKSGHDTVSWYQQALGQGPQFIFQYYEEEERQRGNFPDRFSGHQFPNYSSELNVNALLLGDSALYLCASSYTGTTGNTIYFGEGSWLTVV.

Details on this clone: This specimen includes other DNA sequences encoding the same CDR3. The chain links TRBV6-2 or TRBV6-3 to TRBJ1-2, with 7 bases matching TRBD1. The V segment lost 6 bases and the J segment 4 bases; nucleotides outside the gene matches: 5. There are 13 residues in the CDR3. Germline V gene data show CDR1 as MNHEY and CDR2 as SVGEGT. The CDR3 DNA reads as TGTGCCAGCAGCCCTGACAGGGTCTATGGCTACACCTTC. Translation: CASSPDRVYGYTF.